Each of the 17 T cell receptor beta chains below was sequenced from the same sample in a study of lymphopenia after photon versus proton radiotherapy. Sequencing used immunoSEQ multiplex PCR; TCRdb keeps in-frame clones, though not all of them. The table records 43,000 or so clones, over 75% of them present only once. This sample comprised peripheral blood, obtained from a patient treated with photon-based radiotherapy. Every receptor here comes from a man between 35 and 55 years old with gastric cancer.

The genes are TRBV5-8 and TRBJ1-2; no reliable D call. The CDR3 has 14 residues. V lost 4 bases, J lost 0 bases, and 10 bases lay in between. Germline V CDR1 and CDR2: SGHTS, YDEGEE. CDR3 nucleotides: TGTGCCAGCAGCCCGCGGTTAGCTAACTATGGCTACACCTTC. This codes for CASSPRLANYGYTF.

This chain connects TRBV4-3 to TRBJ2-2, with a tentative D call TRBD1 (6 bases). In germline, CDR1 is LGHNA, CDR2 YSLEER. The CDR3 length is 16 residues. Trimming cost V 0 bases and J 1 base, with 9 bases left between them. The CDR3 here is CASSQDQGQNTGELFF. The CDR3 nucleotides read TGCGCCAGCAGCCAAGATCAGGGGCAGAACACCGGGGAGCTGTTTTTT.

The rearrangement joins TRBV7-6 to TRBJ2-4; 9 bases are shared with TRBD1. Germline V gene data show CDR1 as SGHVS and CDR2 as FNYEAQ. The CDR3 has 17 amino acids. V was clipped by 3 bases and J by 4 bases; unmatched bases: 10. The CDR3 DNA sequence: TGTGCCAGCAGCTTGGGCAAGACAGGGGGATTTAAAAACATTCAGTACTTC. Its protein is CASSLGKTGGFKNIQYF.

This chain connects TRBV5-4 to TRBJ1-5; 10 bases are a match to TRBD1. In germline, CDR1 is SGHNT, CDR2 YYREEE (reference sequence). The CDR3 sequence is 19 residues long. Losses at the gene ends were 1 base for V and 0 bases for J; bases not matched to a gene: 10. CDR3 loop: CASSLSGTGVDNSNQPQHF. The CDR3 region has the DNA TGTGCCAGCAGCTTGTCCGGGACAGGGGTCGACAATAGCAATCAGCCCCAGCATTTT.

This clone was detected only once. The chain recombines TRBV9 with TRBJ2-7; D unresolved. This CDR3 is built from 13 residues. The V end lost 4 bases, the J end lost 6 bases, and 14 bases lay between the germline ends. The germline gives CDR1 SGDLS, CDR2 YYNGEE. The CDR3 coding sequence is TGTGCCAGCAGCCTCCTGATCGGAAGCGAGCAGTACTTC. It yields the protein CASSLLIGSEQYF.

V gene TRBV30 combines with J gene TRBJ2-7; tentatively, D is TRBD2 (6 bases). The V end was cut by 4 bases, the J end by 3 bases, with 10 bases between. The CDR3 loop spans 12 amino acids. Germline CDR1 and CDR2: GTSNPN and SVGIG (reference sequence). The CDR3 DNA is TGTGCCTGGAAAGAGGGAGGCTACGAGCAGTACTTC. Its translation: CAWKEGGYEQYF. The whole variable domain, filled in from reference TRBV30 and TRBJ2-7, reads SQTIHQWPATLVQPVGSPLSLECTVEGTSNPNLYWYRQAAGRGLQLLFYSVGIGQISSEVPQNLSASRPQDRQFILSSKKLLLSDSGFYLCAWKEGGYEQYFGPGTRLTVT.

The chain carries TRBV7-9 and TRBJ2-7, with D perhaps TRBD1 (6 bases). V gave up 7 bases and J gave up 0 bases, with 16 bases separating them. The CDR3 consists of 15 residues. Germline CDR1 SEHNR, CDR2 FQNEAQ (reference sequence). This CDR3 is CASTAGWGPSYEQYF. CDR3 bases: TGTGCCAGCACCGCCGGGTGGGGGCCCTCCTACGAGCAGTACTTC.

This chain connects TRBV7-9 to TRBJ2-1; 10 nucleotides align to TRBD1. The V gene end was trimmed by 0 bases and the J gene end by 5 bases; junction bases not matched to a gene: 1. The V gene's germline CDR1 is SEHNR and CDR2 FQNEAQ (reference sequence). This CDR3 comprises 15 residues. The CDR3 bases are TGTGCCAGCAGCTTAGCGGGGACAGGGGACAATGAGCAGTTCTTC. This codes for CASSLAGTGDNEQFF.

The chain is built from TRBV14 and TRBJ2-7; tentatively, D is TRBD2 (6 bases). Trimming shortened V by 2 bases and J by 7 bases, and 15 bases separated the two germline ends. Germline V gives CDR1 SGHDN, CDR2 FVKESK. This CDR3 comprises 14 residues. As DNA, the CDR3 is TGTGCCAGCAGCCAAACGGTATTTGCGGGGGAGCAGTACTTC. The encoded protein is CASSQTVFAGEQYF. The full variable domain, its missing parts supplied by reference TRBV14 and TRBJ2-7, is EAGVTQFPSHSVIEKGQTVTLRCDPISGHDNLYWYRRVMGKEIKFLLHFVKESKQDESGMPNNRFLAERTGGTYSTLKVQPAELEDSGVYFCASSQTVFAGEQYFGPGTRLTVT.

The chain couples TRBV5-8 to TRBJ2-7; perhaps TRBD2 as D (5 bases). There are 16 residues in the CDR3. Germline V gene lookup returns CDR1 SGHTS and CDR2 YDEGEE. Between the trimmed V and J ends, which lost 0 bases and 0 bases, there was a span of 13 bases. The CDR3 sequence is CASSLGSLTSSYEQYF. CDR3 in DNA: TGTGCCAGCAGCTTGGGTTCCCTTACTAGCTCCTACGAGCAGTACTTC.

The V gene is TRBV7-2, the J gene TRBJ2-3, with 7 bases matching TRBD2. V lost 1 base, J lost 5 bases, and 15 bases stayed unmatched. Germline CDR1 reads SGHTA; CDR2 reads FQGNSA. The CDR3 totals 18 residues. The CDR3 here is CASSLVGLKTRVKDTQYF. The CDR3 DNA reads TGTGCCAGCAGCTTAGTGGGACTAAAGACCCGAGTGAAAGATACGCAGTATTTT.

The CDR3 region is CASSSPLRGEGGYTF. The CDR3, as DNA: TGTGCCAGCAGCTCACCCTTGAGGGGAGAGGGTGGCTACACCTTC. The V and J genes are TRBV7-2 and TRBJ1-2; tentatively, D is TRBD1 (5 bases). CDR3 size: 15 residues. The V gene's germline CDR1 is SGHTA and CDR2 FQGNSA. V was trimmed by 4 bases and J by 7 bases, leaving 19 bases between them.

The chain carries TRBV6-4 and TRBJ2-3; D call uncertain. The germline V gene encodes CDR1 MRHNA and CDR2 SNTAGT. There are 14 residues in the CDR3. V was cut by 0 bases and J by 4 bases, with 8 bases left in between. This CDR3 is CASSDSGFSDTQYF. CDR3 DNA: TGTGCCAGCAGTGACTCAGGTTTTTCAGATACGCAGTATTTT.

V and J are TRBV19 and TRBJ2-5, with 9 bases matching TRBD1. Germline assignment: CDR1 LNHDA and CDR2 SQIVND (reference sequence). The CDR3 spans 14 residues. The V and J ends lost 2 bases and 5 bases, in that order; junction bases with no gene match: 3. CDR3 sequence (DNA): TGTGCCAGTAGTATATGGACAGGGGATGAGACCCAGTACTTC. It specifies CASSIWTGDETQYF.

To note about this clone: This same CDR3 is encoded by further DNA sequences in the sample. The chain combines TRBV5-1 with TRBJ2-7; D uncertain. There are 14 residues in the CDR3. Between the trimmed V and J ends, which lost 0 bases and 2 bases, there was a span of 9 bases. The germline V gene has CDR1 SGHRS and CDR2 YFSETQ. For the CDR3, the DNA is TGCGCCAGCAGCTTGGTCGATGGGGCCTACGAGCAGTACTTC. This gives the protein CASSLVDGAYEQYF.

The chain couples TRBV10-3 to TRBJ2-1; 8 positions agree with TRBD1. CDR1 is ENHRY, CDR2 SYGVKD, per germline. CDR3 length: 14 residues. V lost 5 bases, J lost 8 bases, and 8 bases stayed unmatched. The DNA for the CDR3 is TGTGCCATCAGTACCACAGGGGGAAGGGATGAGCAGTTCTTC. Translating gives CAISTTGGRDEQFF.

The chain is built from TRBV10-3 and TRBJ1-2; the D gene is possibly TRBD1 (6 bases). Germline V CDR1 and CDR2: ENHRY, SYGVKD. This CDR3 comprises 14 residues. Trimming stripped 3 bases from V and 6 bases from J, with 14 bases between. The CDR3 bases are TGTGCCATCAGTGAATGGTCAGGGGAAGATGGCTACACCTTC. This codes for CAISEWSGEDGYTF.